This T cell receptor (beta chain) was profiled in a study of identical twins. TCRdb reprocessed the 5' RACE reads via MiXCR and lists one record per CDR3 protein. Of 500,000 to 650,000 distinct CDR3 sequences in the sample, roughly 7.2% are singletons; the top ten hold 1.5% to 2%. A further study also used this sample, focusing on yellow fever vaccine responses in identical twins. That paper adds: Twins' vaccine T cell response reportedly seemed partly convergent, partly personalized.

Sequencing input: PBMCs. This clonotype was obtained from a woman under 30 in good health.

CDR3 sequence reads: CASSPGGASGGHEQYV. In nucleotides, the CDR3 is TGTGCCAGTAGTCCGGGAGGTGCTAGCGGGGGTCACGAGCAGTACGTC. V usage is TRBV19 and J usage is TRBJ2-7, with 10 bases aligning to TRBD2. The V and J ends lost 5 bases and 5 bases, in that order; junction bases with no gene match: 12. This CDR3 comprises 16 residues. In germline, CDR1 is LNHDA, CDR2 SQIVND (reference sequence).